These T cell receptor beta chains were read from a single sample in a study of cytomegalovirus exposure and HLA in healthy donors. Clones were read by immunoSEQ multiplex PCR, and TCRdb kept only the in-frame ones, dropping some. Among some 340,000 clones listed, around 90% were seen once. The sequencing input was PBMCs. The receptors were gathered from a woman in her twenties or thirties in good health and CMV-seropositive. CDR3s include the opening cysteine and the closing phenylalanine or tryptophan.

V gene	J gene	CDR3 protein
TRBV4-3	TRBJ1-2	CASSQDLTSYYGYTF
TRBV11-2	TRBJ1-5	CASSKDRFGNQPQHF
TRBV11-2	TRBJ2-7	CASSFVSYEQYF
TRBV2	TRBJ1-5	CASRADAGSYQPQHF
TRBV6-1	TRBJ2-7	CASSENHAGPSYEQYF
TRBV27	TRBJ2-7	CASSHRPGPYEQYF
TRBV4-2	TRBJ2-6	CASSQEGAGGANVLTF
TRBV7-2	TRBJ1-2	CASSETVNYGYTF
TRBV9	TRBJ2-2	CASSDRGNRNTGELFF
TRBV6-5	TRBJ2-7	CASSRTGTSIYEQYF
TRBV14	TRBJ2-1	CASSQVMGLAGGRAYNEQFF
TRBV5-4	TRBJ2-5	CASSSRLAGQETQYF
TRBV6-1	TRBJ2-3	CASSPSGAGSDTQYF
TRBV30	TRBJ2-1	CAWSVRPLAGFEQFF
TRBV7-3	TRBJ2-2	CASSLEIPKNTGELFF
TRBV6-6	TRBJ1-2	CASSLSPGDSYGYTF
TRBV28	TRBJ2-3	CASSRGGTDTQYF
TRBV19	TRBJ1-2	CASSIALQGFYGYTF
TRBV6-5	TRBJ2-1	CASSLVPRNEQFF
TRBV2	TRBJ1-4	CASSGRLRATNEKLFF
TRBV18	TRBJ2-3	CASSQSSTDTQYF
TRBV20-1	TRBJ1-4	CSARNEKLFF
TRBV28	TRBJ1-1	CASSSLSLRTQGSMNTEAFF
TRBV5-6	TRBJ1-2	CASSPGTGTYGYTF
TRBV19	TRBJ2-2	CASRQGGGTGELFF
TRBV28	TRBJ1-2	CASSSKTGGARDYGYTF
TRBV4-3	TRBJ2-7	CASSQDLTIGSGSTYEQYF
TRBV29-1	TRBJ1-5	CSVGLSNQPQHF
TRBV7-6	TRBJ2-2	CASSVLSGENTGELFF
TRBV23-1	TRBJ1-2	CATSPRVPF
TRBV7-7	TRBJ2-1	CASSLGLADYNEQFF
TRBV28	TRBJ1-5	CASRTGTGGLQPQHF
TRBV7-6	TRBJ1-3	CASSRDSGNTIYF
TRBV30	TRBJ2-7	CAWRRPRTVTTYEQYF
TRBV11-3	TRBJ2-7	CASSPRDRPYEQYF
TRBV28	TRBJ2-7	CASRGRTGLSYEQYF